Listed below are T cell receptor beta chains from one sample, sequenced in a study of T cell repertoires in cytomegalovirus infection. These receptors lack a known antigen. Each CDR3 protein gets one entry after TCRdb re-called the reads with MiXCR. The data hold about a million distinct CDR3 sequences, with roughly 30% observed a single time. This specimen consisted of cultured CD8+ T cells from PBMCs, obtained from culture after CMV antigen stimulation. Receptors originate from a human donor in good health (CMV status not recorded). Some clones in this sample may be carry-over from other donors' samples. The CDR3 runs from the conserved cysteine through the conserved F or W. A D gene is named only where the DNA matches it firmly. Clone size, where shown, is once, few, many, or a class for clones that have expanded.

d_call	clone_size	v_call	j_call	cdr3_aa	cdr3_nt
TRBD1	many	TRBV7-6	TRBJ2-7	CASSWRSGTGDSYEQYF	TGTGCCAGCAGCTGGCGTTCGGGGACAGGGGATTCCTACGAGCAGTACTTC
.	.	TRBV29-1	TRBJ1-1	CSVVIKEAFF	TGCAGCGTTGTCATAAAAGAAGCTTTCTTT
.	few	TRBV27	TRBJ1-2	CASSALHRASFNYGYTF	TGTGCCAGCAGTGCCCTCCACCGGGCCTCTTTTAACTATGGCTACACCTTC
TRBD2	few	TRBV7-6	TRBJ2-1	CASSRTSGGSGDEQFF	TGTGCCAGCAGCCGGACTAGCGGGGGTTCCGGCGATGAGCAGTTCTTC
.	few	TRBV14	TRBJ2-5	CASSTFTAPQETQYF	TGTGCCAGCAGCACCTTTACGGCGCCACAAGAGACCCAGTACTTC
TRBD1	once	TRBV7-9	TRBJ1-6	CASSLPGQNNSPLHF	TGTGCCAGCAGCCTGCCGGGACAGAATAATTCACCCCTCCACTTT
TRBD1	few	TRBV7-3	TRBJ2-1	CASSFMTGGYNEQFF	TGTGCCAGCAGCTTCATGACAGGGGGGTACAATGAGCAGTTCTTC
.	few	TRBV19	TRBJ1-2	CASRGAGPYGYTF	TGTGCCAGTAGAGGAGCAGGCCCCTATGGCTACACCTTC
TRBD1	few	TRBV6-5	TRBJ2-2	CASSNPDRGYTGELFF	TGTGCCAGCAGTAACCCGGACAGGGGGTACACCGGGGAGCTGTTTTTT
.	few	TRBV7-9	TRBJ2-3	CASSLRTARDTQYF	TGTGCCAGCAGCCTTCGGACTGCACGGGATACGCAGTATTTT
.	few	TRBV7-6	TRBJ1-2	CASSLGPTNYGYTF	TGTGCCAGCAGCTTAGGGCCGACAAACTATGGCTACACCTTC
.	.	TRBV29-1	TRBJ1-2	CSVIVTGGGYTF	TGCAGCGTTATCGTTACGGGTGGTGGCTACACCTTC
TRBD2	many	TRBV7-6	TRBJ2-5	CASSLPGGQETQYF	TGTGCCAGCAGCTTACCCGGGGGGCAAGAGACCCAGTACTTC
.	few	TRBV10-3	TRBJ1-1	CAIKGTSNTEAFF	TGTGCCATCAAAGGCACTTCGAACACTGAAGCTTTCTTT
.	many	TRBV7-8	TRBJ1-1	CASSQGTSLSNTEAFF	TGTGCCAGCAGCCAGGGGACGAGCTTATCGAACACTGAAGCTTTCTTT
.	.	TRBV6-2/TRBV6-3	TRBJ1-2	CASSYSTAGGGYTF	TGTGCCAGCAGTTACTCGACAGCTGGGGGCGGCTACACCTTC
.	few	TRBV5-6	TRBJ2-5	CASSFRADRKTQYF	TGTGCCAGCAGCTTCCGGGCAGATCGGAAGACCCAGTACTTC
TRBD2	few	TRBV6-6	TRBJ2-1	CAGRDYSYNEQFF	TGTGCCGGCCGGGACTACTCCTACAATGAGCAGTTCTTC
.	.	TRBV18	TRBJ1-4	CASSPPRANEKLFF	TGTGCCAGCTCACCACCTCGAGCTAATGAAAAACTGTTTTTT
TRBD2	.	TRBV7-9	TRBJ2-3	CASSRLGEGYDTQYF	TGTGCCAGCAGCCGACTCGGGGAGGGTTACGATACGCAGTATTTT